This TCR beta chain was identified during a study of PD-1 blockade in classical Hodgkin lymphoma. Relapse after autologous stem cell transplantation occurred in every patient, and brentuximab vedotin exposure varied. Method: immunoSEQ multiplex PCR; TCRdb's copy keeps in-frame clones and lacks some. This table has 20,000 to 30,000 clones, about 70% appearing once. Study results and limitations: By C4D1, diversity of CD4+ TCRs had risen significantly, whereas that of CD8+ TCRs had not. Individuals who commenced nivolumab within less than 1 year of ASCT were excluded. Reports described newly diagnosed patients as having lower baseline TCR diversity than healthy donors.

In germline, CDR1 is ENHRY, CDR2 SYGVKD. Trimming removed 2 bases at V and 5 bases at J, with 21 bases between. The CDR3 runs 17 residues. This clone was recorded only once. The antigen is undetermined. This clonotype was sampled from a human donor with classical Hodgkin lymphoma. This material consisted of peripheral blood mononuclear cells (PBMCs), taken at baseline. V usage is TRBV10-3 and J usage is TRBJ1-2; D is uncertain. The CDR3 region has the DNA TGTGCCATCAGTGAGGGGTATCAACGGGGAGGAGAGTATGGCTACACCTTC. Translating gives CAISEGYQRGGEYGYTF.